A selection of T cell receptor beta chains follows, all from one sample in a study of Ad26.COV2.S vaccination and SARS-CoV-2 variants. Assay used: immunoSEQ multiplex PCR; TCRdb lists only in-frame clones, some missing. The profile shows 320,000 or so clones, roughly 90% of them singletons. Sequencing used peripheral blood, obtained in a trial of Ad26.COV2.S vaccine versus placebo. The receptor set was obtained from a person aged 18-65 years who received the Ad26.COV2.S COVID-19 vaccine or a placebo. The CDR3 runs from the conserved cysteine through the conserved F or W. A D gene is named only where the DNA matches it firmly. The size field is filled for only some rows; it gives once, few, many or a size class.

V	J	size	D	DNA	CDR3
TRBV6-5	TRBJ1-2	NA	NA	TGTGCCAGCAGTTACGGAGGACAGAGAGGTGGCTACACCTTC	CASSYGGQRGGYTF
TRBV18	TRBJ2-1	NA	TRBD2	TGTGCCAGCTCACCACCAGTCCCTAGCGGGAACAATGAGCAGTTCTTC	CASSPPVPSGNNEQFF
TRBV9	TRBJ1-1	once	NA	TGTGCCAGCTCAAGGGGGACCACTGAAGCTTTCTTT	CASSRGTTEAFF
TRBV29-1	TRBJ2-1	NA	TRBD2	TGCAGCGTCACCGGGACTAGCAAAAGCTCCTACAATGAGCAGTTCTTC	CSVTGTSKSSYNEQFF
TRBV11-2	TRBJ1-5	NA	TRBD1	TGTGCCAGCACTTGGACAGGGGGCAATCAGCCCCAGCATTTT	CASTWTGGNQPQHF
TRBV4-2	TRBJ1-4	NA	NA	TGTGCCAGCAGCCAATTCGGGACTCCTGAAAAACTGTTTTTT	CASSQFGTPEKLFF
TRBV6-1	TRBJ2-1	NA	NA	TGTGCCAGCAGTGAAGCGCACCAGGGGTGGCATGAGCAGTTCTTC	CASSEAHQGWHEQFF
TRBV7-9	TRBJ2-7	NA	NA	TGTGCCAGCAGCTTAGAGTCAACCTACGAGCAGTACTTC	CASSLESTYEQYF
TRBV7-8	TRBJ1-4	NA	NA	TGTGCCAGCAGCCCCCGCGACTGGGCGCCTGAAAAACTGTTTTTT	CASSPRDWAPEKLFF
TRBV24-1	TRBJ2-3	NA	NA	TGTGCCACCAGCCCCGGCACAGATACGCAGTATTTT	CATSPGTDTQYF
TRBV27	TRBJ1-6	few	NA	TGTGCCAGCAGTTCTTCTCGGGGGGCGAGTTCTCCGTATTCACCCCTCCACTTT	CASSSSRGASSPYSPLHF
TRBV11-1	TRBJ1-4	NA	TRBD1	TGTGCCAGCAGCCAAAAGACAGGGAATTTTCGAAAACTGTTTTTT	CASSQKTGNFRKLFF
TRBV19	TRBJ2-1	NA	NA	TGTGCCAGTAGAGAGCGACAGAGCTCCTACAATGAGCAGTTCTTC	CASRERQSSYNEQFF
TRBV4-2	TRBJ1-2	NA	NA	TGTGCCAGCAGCCAAGATGGGGCAGGGGCGGGCGGCTACACCTTC	CASSQDGAGAGGYTF
TRBV11-2	TRBJ2-2	NA	NA	TGTGCCAGCAGACCGCGGACTCAGAACACCGGGGAGCTGTTTTTT	CASRPRTQNTGELFF
TRBV27	TRBJ1-5	few	NA	TGTGCCAGCGGCCCGTTCCGGGACCCGTATCAGCCCCAGCATTTT	CASGPFRDPYQPQHF
TRBV7-6	TRBJ1-5	NA	NA	TGTGCCAGCAGCTTAGCGCATGGGGTCTCGGCCCAGCCCCAGCATTTT	CASSLAHGVSAQPQHF
TRBV19	TRBJ2-5	NA	NA	TGTGCCAGTAGTATGGGGACCCTAGGAAAGACCCAGTACTTC	CASSMGTLGKTQYF
TRBV4-1	TRBJ1-6	NA	NA	TGCGCCAGCAGCCAAGCCCCGGGTGGGTCCTATAATTCACCCCTCCACTTT	CASSQAPGGSYNSPLHF